The next 24 T cell receptor beta chains were all read from a single sample in a study of monozygotic twins with inflammatory bowel disease. TCRdb reprocessed the 5' RACE reads, with one entry per CDR3 protein and no DNA. Found here are about 450,000 distinct CDR3 sequences; the top ten clones hold around 2.4%. Sequenced sample: blood. These receptors all come from a human donor with ulcerative colitis or Crohn's disease, or a healthy co-twin of an affected twin (not recorded which).

This chain connects TRBV4-1 to TRBJ1-5. CDR1 is MGHRA and CDR2 is YSYEKL in the germline V gene. The CDR3 contains 15 residues. The CDR3 spells CASSQDEGSNQPQHF.

The chain carries TRBV4-2 and TRBJ2-7; TCRdb gives TRBD1 as the D gene, but with no DNA this cannot be confirmed. The CDR3 is made up of 16 amino acids. Germline V gene sequence: CDR1 LGHNA, CDR2 YNFKEQ. The chain's CDR3 is CASSHVTGTGLYEQYF.

The rearrangement uses TRBV18 and TRBJ2-7; TCRdb gives TRBD2 as the D gene, but with no DNA this cannot be confirmed. The CDR3 contains 14 residues. CDR1 and CDR2 from the germline V gene are KGHSH and LQKENI. CDR3: CASSPVGPSYEQYF. Full variable domain (remainder filled in from reference TRBV18 and TRBJ2-7): NAGVMQNPRHLVRRRGQEARLRCSPMKGHSHVYWYRQLPEEGLKFMVYLQKENIIDESGMPKERFSAEFPKEGPSILRIQQVVRGDSAAYFCASSPVGPSYEQYFGPGTRLTVT.

The chain carries TRBV5-1 and TRBJ2-1; lacking DNA, the TRBD2 call made by TCRdb goes unchecked. This CDR3 region has 18 residues. Germline V CDR1 and CDR2: SGHRS, YFSETQ. CDR3 residues: CASSSEGRGGSSYNEQFF.

The chain combines TRBV7-3 with TRBJ2-2; the D gene TCRdb calls, TRBD2, cannot be checked with no DNA. The germline CDR1 and CDR2 sequences are SGHTA and FQGTGA. The CDR3 is 15 residues long. The CDR3 reads CASSLRLDAVGELFF.

The V and J genes are TRBV12-3 or TRBV12-4 and TRBJ1-5. The CDR3 runs to 13 residues. This chain's CDR3 is CASRQLGNQPQHF.

The chain links TRBV11-2 to TRBJ2-1. CDR1 is SGHAT, CDR2 FQNNGV, per germline. CDR3 length: 11 amino acids. The CDR3 sequence: CASGLYNEQFF.

The V and J genes are TRBV5-6 and TRBJ1-5. The germline CDR1 and CDR2 sequences are SGHDT and YYEEEE. CDR3 length: 16 amino acids. The CDR3 sequence is CASSLASEVSNQPQHF. Full variable domain (rest looked up from reference TRBV5-6 and TRBJ1-5): DAGVTQSPTHLIKTRGQQVTLRCSPKSGHDTVSWYQQALGQGPQFIFQYYEEEERQRGNFPDRFSGHQFPNYSSELNVNALLLGDSALYLCASSLASEVSNQPQHFGDGTRLSIL.

The gene calls are TRBV12-3 or TRBV12-4 and TRBJ2-5; TCRdb's D call of TRBD2 is untestable without DNA. The CDR3 length is 13 residues. CDR3 amino acids: CASSHTSEETQYF.

The chain's CDR3 is CAISDLAGSTDTQYF. The rearrangement uses TRBV10-3 and TRBJ2-3; TCRdb calls TRBD2, which cannot be checked without DNA. From germline, CDR1 is ENHRY and CDR2 SYGVKD. The CDR3 has 15 residues.

This chain joins TRBV7-2 and TRBJ2-3; the TRBD2 assignment by TCRdb is unverifiable without DNA. The germline V gene has CDR1 SGHTA and CDR2 FQGNSA. The CDR3 is 15 amino acids. This CDR3 is CASSSRELVTDTQYF.

The chain couples TRBV20-1 to TRBJ2-4; TCRdb calls TRBD1, which cannot be checked without DNA. This CDR3 has 17 amino acids. Germline values: CDR1 DFQATT, CDR2 SNEGSKA (reference sequence). The CDR3: CGARRDRGNKDKNIQYF.

The chain uses TRBV29-1 and TRBJ1-2; absent DNA, TCRdb's TRBD1 call cannot be checked. CDR3 length equals 13 residues. Germline assignment: CDR1 SQVTM and CDR2 ANQGSEA. CDR3 protein: CSVWDSSNYGYTF.

CDR3 region: CASSPGNYYGYTF. The V and J genes are TRBV5-1 and TRBJ1-2; TCRdb's D call of TRBD1 is untestable without DNA. In germline, CDR1 is SGHRS, CDR2 YFSETQ. This CDR3 has 13 amino acids.

The rearrangement uses TRBV7-9 and TRBJ2-7; TCRdb selects TRBD1, and the lack of DNA leaves this call unchecked. CDR3 length: 13 residues. Germline CDR1 reads SEHNR; CDR2 reads FQNEAQ (reference sequence). The CDR3 region is CASSLVLFSEQYF.

The chain joins TRBV12-3 or TRBV12-4 to TRBJ2-7; TCRdb's assignment of TRBD1 cannot be checked, as there is no DNA. The CDR3 length is 15 residues. CDR3 sequence reads: CASSLGQGESYEQYF.

The J gene is TRBJ1-1, the V gene TRBV2; the D call from TCRdb, TRBD1, cannot be confirmed without DNA. CDR1 and CDR2 from the germline V gene are SNHLY and FYNNEI. This CDR3 region has 12 residues. The CDR3 loop reads CASSLTGREAFF.

V and J are TRBV27 and TRBJ2-7; TCRdb indicates TRBD1, and absent DNA this call remains unverified. From germline, CDR1 is MNHEY and CDR2 SMNVEV (reference sequence). The CDR3 spans 13 residues. Here the CDR3 reads CASSLSGAYEQYF.

V gene TRBV18 combines with J gene TRBJ2-2; with no DNA, the TCRdb D assignment of TRBD2 cannot be verified. Germline values: CDR1 KGHSH, CDR2 LQKENI. This CDR3 spans 15 amino acids. This chain's CDR3 is CATRLAALNTGELFF.

V usage is TRBV28 and J usage is TRBJ1-1. Germline lookup yields CDR1 MDHEN and CDR2 SYDVKM. This CDR3 contains 15 residues. The CDR3 loop reads CASSSWTDQNTEAFF.

This chain uses TRBV25-1 with TRBJ1-6. This CDR3 has 16 amino acids. Per germline, CDR1 MGHDK and CDR2 SYGVNS. Here the CDR3 reads CASSEHWGIGNSPLHF.

The chain links TRBV15 to TRBJ2-7; TCRdb's D call of TRBD1 is untestable without DNA. The CDR3 spans 14 residues. Looked up from germline, CDR1 is LNHNV and CDR2 is YYDKDF (reference sequence). The CDR3 loop is CATSTRDRRGEQYF. Full variable domain (missing parts from reference TRBV15 and TRBJ2-7): DAMVIQNPRYQVTQFGKPVTLSCSQTLNHNVMYWYQQKSSQAPKLLFHYYDKDFNNEADTPDNFQSRRPNTSFCFLDIRSPGLGDTAMYLCATSTRDRRGEQYFGPGTRLTVT.

The chain is built from TRBV5-4 and TRBJ2-1; TCRdb picks TRBD2, but there is no DNA to check that call. The germline V gene encodes CDR1 SGHNT and CDR2 YYREEE (reference sequence). The CDR3 totals 13 residues. This chain's CDR3 is CASSLSLVDEQFF.

V usage is TRBV20-1 and J usage is TRBJ1-2; the TRBD1 assignment by TCRdb is unverifiable without DNA. Germline assignment: CDR1 DFQATT and CDR2 SNEGSKA (reference sequence). This CDR3 is built from 13 residues. CDR3 loop: CSAPSPTVYGYTF.